This paragraph covers one TCR beta chain sequence. Its matching antigen is unknown. A second PCR of roughly 6 to 12 cycles used a sample-barcoded 5' primer and a J-beta primer mix. Via MiXCR, TCRdb re-called the 5' RACE reads, giving one row per CDR3 protein. The sample contains 1.4 million or so distinct CDR3 sequences, approximately 43% of which appear only once. The data belong to a study of blood T cells in healthy people across ages. Whole-study context: The capture of about one barcoded beta molecule per two T cells was achieved by template switching. General study findings and limits: TCR beta diversity correlated strongly with naive T cell percentage.

V lost 3 bases and J lost 3; bases outside the gene matches: 4. The CDR3 spans 14 residues. Germline V gene lookup returns CDR1 SNHLY and CDR2 FYNNEI. The sequence derives from a woman aged 18-29 years in good health. Sample: blood. The V and J genes are TRBV2 and TRBJ2-7, with TRBD1 matching 8 bases. CDR3 sequence: CASSEWTGSYEQYF. CDR3 DNA: TGTGCCAGCAGTGAGTGGACAGGGAGCTACGAGCAGTACTTC. The full variable domain, with the rest looked up from reference TRBV2 and TRBJ2-7, is EPEVTQTPSHQVTQMGQEVILRCVPISNHLYFYWYRQILGQKVEFLVSFYNNEISEKSEIFDDQFSVERPDGSNFTLKIRSTKLEDSAMYFCASSEWTGSYEQYFGPGTRLTVT.